This T cell receptor (beta chain) came from a study of cytomegalovirus exposure and HLA in healthy donors. Regarding the study as a whole: The study found most TCR sequences rare, yet found some public TCRs in many donors. Equally common other TCR beta chains were less clonally expanded than HLA-associated ones, a later analysis found. Earlier analysis looked at TCR beta V segments, and most were productive about 90% or about 30% of the time.

A multiplex PCR was run with 60 Vbeta primers and 13 Jbeta primers. TCRdb's table, derived via immunoSEQ multiplex PCR, lists solely in-frame clones and lacks some. In the table there are some 200,000 clones, more than 75% of which are singletons. With regard to this clone: Its matching antigen is unknown. Other DNA sequences in this specimen translate into the identical CDR3.

Sequenced input: PBMCs. The source of this sequence is a woman aged 18-29 years in good health and CMV-seronegative.

For the CDR3, the DNA is TGTGCCAGTAGTATCGGGAAGAACACTGAAGCTTTCTTT. This codes for CASSIGKNTEAFF. This rearrangement joins TRBV19 to TRBJ1-1; D ambiguous. There are 13 residues in the CDR3. CDR1 and CDR2 (germline): LNHDA, SQIVND (reference sequence). Trimming took 3 bases from V and 1 from J, leaving 6 bases between them.